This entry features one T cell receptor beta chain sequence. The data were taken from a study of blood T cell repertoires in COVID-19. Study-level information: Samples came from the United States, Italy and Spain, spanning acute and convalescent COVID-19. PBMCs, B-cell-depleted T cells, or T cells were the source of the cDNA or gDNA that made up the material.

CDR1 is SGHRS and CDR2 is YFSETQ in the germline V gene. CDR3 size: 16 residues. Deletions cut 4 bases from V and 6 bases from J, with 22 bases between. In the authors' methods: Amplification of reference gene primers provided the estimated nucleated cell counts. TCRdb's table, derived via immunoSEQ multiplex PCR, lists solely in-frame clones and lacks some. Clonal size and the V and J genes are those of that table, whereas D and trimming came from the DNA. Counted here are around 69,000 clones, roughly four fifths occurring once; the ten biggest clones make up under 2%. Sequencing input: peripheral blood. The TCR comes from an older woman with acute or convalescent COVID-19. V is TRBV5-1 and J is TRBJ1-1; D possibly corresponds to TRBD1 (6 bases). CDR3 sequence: CASSASTRGQGPEAFF. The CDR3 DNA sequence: TGCGCCAGCAGCGCCTCAACCCGGGGACAAGGCCCTGAAGCTTTCTTT.